This is a list of T cell receptor beta chains from one sample in a study of control samples from healthy donors and cancer patients. Here immunoSEQ multiplex PCR was the method, and the copy in TCRdb shows in-frame clones only, minus some. The sample records roughly 370,000 clones, about nine tenths being singletons. Source material: PBMCs. These receptors came from a man in his forties with head and neck cancer. Both conserved end residues are part of each CDR3. D genes are given only for firm matches. Rows may omit the clone size; those that give it use once, few, many or a size class.

>TRBJ1-6|NA|NA|TRBV20-1
CSASIADSPLHF
TGCAGTGCTAGTATTGCGGATTCACCCCTCCACTTT
>TRBJ1-5|NA|few|TRBV24-1
CATSDAGEGNQPQHF
TGTGCCACCAGTGACGCAGGGGAGGGAAATCAGCCCCAGCATTTT
>TRBJ1-4|TRBD1|NA|TRBV27
CASSPDRGLDEKLFF
TGTGCCAGCAGTCCAGACAGGGGGCTGGATGAAAAACTGTTTTTT
>TRBJ2-7|NA|NA|TRBV7-9
CASSPLLKGGSYEQYF
TGTGCCAGCAGCCCCCTCCTTAAGGGAGGTTCCTACGAGCAGTACTTC
>TRBJ2-1|TRBD2|NA|TRBV28
CASSPTSLGEQFF
TGTGCCAGCAGTCCGACTAGCCTTGGTGAGCAGTTCTTC
>TRBJ1-1|NA|NA|TRBV7-9
CASSSGEAFF
TGTGCCAGCAGCTCCGGGGAGGCTTTCTTT
>TRBJ1-6|TRBD1|once|TRBV25-1
CASTQGGNSPLHF
TGTGCCAGCACCCAGGGGGGGAATTCACCCCTCCACTTT
>TRBJ1-6|NA|NA|TRBV2
CASSQYRTESNSPLHF
TGTGCCAGCAGCCAATACAGGACAGAATCCAATTCACCCCTCCACTTT
>TRBJ2-7|NA|NA|TRBV11-2
CASSLDQSYEQYF
TGTGCCAGCAGCTTAGACCAGTCCTACGAGCAGTACTTC
>TRBJ1-1|NA|once|TRBV7-9
CASSSWASEAFF
TGTGCCAGCAGCTCTTGGGCGAGTGAAGCTTTCTTT
>TRBJ2-1|TRBD2|NA|TRBV19
CASRPTSGDNEQFF
TGTGCCAGTAGGCCGACTAGCGGGGACAATGAGCAGTTCTTC
>TRBJ1-2|NA|NA|TRBV28
CASSPTRVNYGYTF
TGTGCCAGCAGCCCCACCAGAGTGAACTATGGCTACACCTTC
>TRBJ1-1|NA|NA|TRBV6-2/TRBV6-3
CASSYGGQNTEAFF
TGTGCCAGCAGTTACGGGGGGCAGAACACTGAAGCTTTCTTT
>TRBJ1-5|TRBD1|NA|TRBV19
CASSTGQLNQPQHF
TGTGCCAGTAGTACGGGACAGTTAAATCAGCCCCAGCATTTT
>TRBJ2-5|NA|NA|TRBV9
CASSPQGGGLWTQYF
TGTGCCAGCAGCCCACAAGGGGGTGGGCTGTGGACCCAGTACTTC
>TRBJ2-7|NA|once|TRBV6-5
CASSFGRERTPMF
TGTGCCAGTTCCTTCGGCAGGGAAAGAACCCCGATGTTC
>TRBJ2-1|NA|NA|TRBV2
CASSEARTGEQFF
TGTGCCAGCAGTGAAGCGCGGACCGGTGAGCAGTTCTTC
>TRBJ1-4|NA|NA|TRBV30
CAWTRQREKLFF
TGTGCCTGGACCAGACAGAGAGAAAAACTGTTTTTT
>TRBJ2-1|NA|NA|TRBV28
CASSVGRLSYNEQFF
TGTGCCAGCAGTGTGGGACGTCTCTCCTACAATGAGCAGTTCTTC
>TRBJ1-1|NA|NA|TRBV30
CAWGPGRQLNTEAFF
TGTGCCTGGGGCCCGGGTAGGCAGTTGAACACTGAAGCTTTCTTT
>TRBJ2-1|NA|NA|TRBV7-9
CASSLESEQFF
TGTGCCAGCAGCTTAGAGAGTGAGCAGTTCTTC
>TRBJ1-5|NA|NA|TRBV7-2
CASSSGLNQPQHF
TGTGCCAGCAGCTCCGGACTAAATCAGCCCCAGCATTTT
>TRBJ2-7|TRBD1|NA|TRBV5-5
CASSYRDRRTYEQYF
TGTGCCAGCAGCTACCGGGACAGGAGAACCTACGAGCAGTACTTC
>TRBJ2-2|TRBD1|NA|TRBV4-3
CASSPTGTVNTGELFF
TGCGCCAGCAGCCCCACCGGGACAGTGAACACCGGGGAGCTGTTTTTT
>TRBJ1-6|NA|NA|TRBV19
CASSIDLDASVAGDSPLHF
TGTGCCAGTAGTATAGATCTGGACGCAAGTGTGGCCGGGGATTCACCCCTCCACTTT
>TRBJ2-7|NA|NA|TRBV19
CASSVGPRNHEQYF
TGTGCCAGTAGTGTCGGACCCCGGAACCACGAGCAGTACTTC
>TRBJ2-4|TRBD1|NA|TRBV11-2
CASSFTGGLAKNIQYF
TGTGCCAGCAGCTTTACAGGGGGGCTAGCCAAAAACATTCAGTACTTC
>TRBJ2-5|NA|NA|TRBV7-2
CASSLGAGITSQETQYF
TGTGCCAGCAGCTTAGGTGCAGGAATCACATCCCAAGAGACCCAGTACTTC
>TRBJ1-2|NA|NA|TRBV29-1
CSTYISGQTASNYGYTF
TGCAGCACCTATATTTCGGGACAAACCGCGTCTAACTATGGCTACACCTTC
>TRBJ2-1|TRBD2|NA|TRBV24-1
CATSDLDRGGLAGSNEQFF
TGTGCCACCAGTGATTTGGACAGGGGCGGACTAGCGGGAAGCAATGAGCAGTTCTTC
>TRBJ1-6|TRBD1|NA|TRBV11-2
CASSLDPDRGTPLHF
TGTGCCAGCAGCTTAGATCCGGACAGGGGTACACCCCTCCACTTT